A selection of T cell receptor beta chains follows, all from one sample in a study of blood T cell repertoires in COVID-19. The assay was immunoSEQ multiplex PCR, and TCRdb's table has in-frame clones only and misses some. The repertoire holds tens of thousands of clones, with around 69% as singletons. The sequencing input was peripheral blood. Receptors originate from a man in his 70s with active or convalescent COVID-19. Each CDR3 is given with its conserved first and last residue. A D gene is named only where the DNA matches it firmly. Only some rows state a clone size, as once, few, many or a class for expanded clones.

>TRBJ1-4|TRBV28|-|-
CASSGGATNEKLFF
TGTGCCAGCAGTGGCGGGGCAACTAATGAAAAACTGTTTTTT
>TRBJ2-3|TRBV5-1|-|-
CASSLGGAGDTQYF
TGCGCCAGCAGCTTAGGGGGGGCAGGAGATACGCAGTATTTT
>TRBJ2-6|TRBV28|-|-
CASSPDSYSGANVLTF
TGTGCCAGCAGCCCGGACAGCTACTCTGGGGCCAACGTCCTGACTTTC
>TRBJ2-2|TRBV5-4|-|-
CASSGTRANTGELFF
TGTGCCAGCAGCGGCACTAGAGCGAACACCGGGGAGCTGTTTTTT
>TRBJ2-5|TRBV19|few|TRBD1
CASTQGAGETQYF
TGTGCCAGTACTCAGGGGGCAGGAGAGACCCAGTACTTC
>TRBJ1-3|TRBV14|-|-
CASSQDRGAGNTIYF
TGTGCCAGCAGCCAAGATCGGGGGGCTGGAAACACCATATATTTT
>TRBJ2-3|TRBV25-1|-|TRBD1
CASSEARGRSDTQYF
TGTGCCAGCAGTGAAGCCAGGGGGCGGTCAGATACGCAGTATTTT
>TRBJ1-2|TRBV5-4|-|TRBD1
CASSLGGQGQNVYGYTF
TGTGCCAGCAGCTTGGGGGGACAGGGCCAAAACGTTTATGGCTACACCTTC
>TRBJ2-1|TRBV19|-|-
CASSIPSTGYNEQFF
TGTGCCAGTAGTATCCCGTCGACAGGCTACAATGAGCAGTTCTTC
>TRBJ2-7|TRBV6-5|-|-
CASSYRSEGYEQYF
TGTGCCAGCAGTTACCGGTCCGAGGGCTACGAGCAGTACTTC
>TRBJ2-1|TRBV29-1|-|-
CSVGGGPAIYYNEQFF
TGCAGCGTAGGAGGTGGGCCAGCAATATACTACAATGAGCAGTTCTTC
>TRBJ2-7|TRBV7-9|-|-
CASSVIGEQYF
TGTGCCAGCAGCGTTATCGGCGAGCAGTACTTC
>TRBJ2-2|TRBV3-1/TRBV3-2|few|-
CASSQPKGGPGELFF
TGTGCCAGCAGCCAACCGAAGGGGGGGCCTGGGGAGCTGTTTTTT
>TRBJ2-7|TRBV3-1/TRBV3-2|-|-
CASSNRVSEQYF
TGTGCCAGCAGCAACAGGGTTTCCGAGCAGTACTTC
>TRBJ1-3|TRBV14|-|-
CASSQAGVWAGNTIYF
TGTGCCAGCAGCCAAGCCGGGGTTTGGGCAGGAAACACCATATATTTT
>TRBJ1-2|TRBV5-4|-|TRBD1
CASSLSDRAPNYGYTF
TGTGCCAGCAGCCTCTCCGACAGGGCTCCTAACTATGGCTACACCTTC
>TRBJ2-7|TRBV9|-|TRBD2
CASSVTLGLAGEQYF
TGTGCCAGCAGCGTAACGCTCGGACTAGCGGGCGAGCAGTACTTC
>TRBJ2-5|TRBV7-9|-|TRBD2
CASSRGLAGEGETQYF
TGTGCCAGCAGCCGAGGACTAGCGGGGGAGGGGGAGACCCAGTACTTC
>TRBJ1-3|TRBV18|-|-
CASSPLAQTSIGNTIYF
TGTGCCAGCTCACCACTTGCTCAGACTTCAATCGGAAACACCATATATTTT
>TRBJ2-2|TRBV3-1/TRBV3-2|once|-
CASSSDSITGELFF
TGTGCCAGCAGCTCTGACAGTATCACCGGGGAGCTGTTTTTT
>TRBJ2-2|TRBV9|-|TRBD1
CASSPRQGSTGELFF
TGTGCCAGCAGCCCCCGACAGGGATCCACCGGGGAGCTGTTTTTT
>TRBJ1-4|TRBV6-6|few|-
CASSYVAGAGGEKLFF
TGTGCCAGCAGTTACGTGGCAGGGGCCGGTGGGGAAAAACTGTTTTTT
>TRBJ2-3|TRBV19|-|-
CASSPHGGPDTDTQYF
TGTGCCAGTAGTCCCCACGGGGGGCCCGACACAGATACGCAGTATTTT
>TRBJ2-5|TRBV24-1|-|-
CATIAYRDCLWFRKTQYF
TGTGCCACCATAGCTTATCGGGACTGTCTTTGGTTTAGGAAGACCCAGTACTTC
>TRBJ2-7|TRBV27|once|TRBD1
CASSRANRGSYEQYF
TGTGCCAGCAGCCGCGCTAACAGGGGTTCTTACGAGCAGTACTTC
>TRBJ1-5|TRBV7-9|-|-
CASTLNSGPQHF
TGTGCCAGCACCCTGAACTCTGGGCCCCAGCATTTT
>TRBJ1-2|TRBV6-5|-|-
CASSSGDYGYTF
TGTGCCAGCAGTTCCGGGGACTATGGCTACACCTTC
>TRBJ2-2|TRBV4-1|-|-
CASSRTPTGELFF
TGCGCCAGCAGCCGTACACCCACCGGGGAGCTGTTTTTT
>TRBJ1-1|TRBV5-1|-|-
CASRGAGDTEAFF
TGCGCCAGCAGAGGGGCAGGGGACACTGAAGCTTTCTTT
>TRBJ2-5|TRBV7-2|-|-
CASTPGDETQYF
TGTGCCAGCACCCCGGGAGACGAGACCCAGTACTTC
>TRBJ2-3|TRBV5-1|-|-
CASNPGEIASTDTQYF
TGCGCCAGCAACCCGGGGGAAATCGCTAGCACAGATACGCAGTATTTT
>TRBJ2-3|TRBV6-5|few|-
CASSSVGGGSDTQYF
TGTGCCAGCAGTTCAGTGGGGGGGGGCTCAGATACGCAGTATTTT
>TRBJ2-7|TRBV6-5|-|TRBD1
CASSHRDRVGEQYF
TGTGCCAGCAGCCACCGGGACAGGGTAGGGGAGCAGTACTTC